The source of this T cell receptor (beta chain) is a study of blood T cells in healthy people across ages. This clonotype occurred a few times. Alongside a J-beta primer mix, a sample-barcoded 5' primer served in a second PCR lasting 7 to 11 cycles. TCRdb processed the 5' RACE reads anew with MiXCR; each CDR3 protein has one entry. The data hold around 700,000 distinct CDR3 sequences, with just under 25% observed a single time. Germline CDR1 SEHNR, CDR2 FQNEAQ (reference sequence). Trimming cost V 6 bases and J 12 bases, with 14 bases left between them. The length of the CDR3 is 12 residues. These data also featured in a second study, about T cells of mothers and their children.

The chain couples TRBV7-9 to TRBJ1-4; possible D gene TRBD1, 6 bases. Input material: blood. The source is a boy aged 5-17 years in good health. The CDR3: CASSQQGWELFF. DNA of the CDR3: TGTGCCAGCAGTCAACAGGGATGGGAACTGTTTTTT.